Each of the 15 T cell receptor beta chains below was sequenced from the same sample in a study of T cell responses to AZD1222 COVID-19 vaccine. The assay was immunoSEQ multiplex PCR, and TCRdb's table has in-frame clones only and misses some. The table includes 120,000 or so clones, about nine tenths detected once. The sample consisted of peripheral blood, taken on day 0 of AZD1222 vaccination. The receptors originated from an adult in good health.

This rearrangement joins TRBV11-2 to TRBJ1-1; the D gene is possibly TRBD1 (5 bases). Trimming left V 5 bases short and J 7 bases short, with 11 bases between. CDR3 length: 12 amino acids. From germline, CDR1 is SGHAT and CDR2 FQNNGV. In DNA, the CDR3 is TGTGCCAGCAGCCTCACCAGGGATGAAGCTTTCTTT. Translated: CASSLTRDEAFF.

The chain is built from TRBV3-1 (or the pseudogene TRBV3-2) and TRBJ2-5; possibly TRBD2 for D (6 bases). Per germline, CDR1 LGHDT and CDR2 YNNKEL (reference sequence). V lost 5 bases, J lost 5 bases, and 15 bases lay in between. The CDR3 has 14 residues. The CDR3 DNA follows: TGTGCCAGCAGCGGGACTCCTAGCCGGGAGACCCAGTACTTC. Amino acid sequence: CASSGTPSRETQYF.

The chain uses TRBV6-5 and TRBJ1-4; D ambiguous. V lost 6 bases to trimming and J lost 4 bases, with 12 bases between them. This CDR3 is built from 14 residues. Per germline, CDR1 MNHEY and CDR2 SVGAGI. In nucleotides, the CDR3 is TGTGCCAGCAGGGCGTGGGCTAATAATGAAAAACTGTTTTTT. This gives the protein CASRAWANNEKLFF.

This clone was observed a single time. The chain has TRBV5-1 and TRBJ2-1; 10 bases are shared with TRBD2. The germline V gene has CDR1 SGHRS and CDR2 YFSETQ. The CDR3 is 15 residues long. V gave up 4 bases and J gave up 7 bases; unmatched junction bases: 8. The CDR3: CASSPPTSGLNEQFF. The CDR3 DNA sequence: TGCGCCAGCAGCCCCCCGACTAGCGGGTTGAATGAGCAGTTCTTC. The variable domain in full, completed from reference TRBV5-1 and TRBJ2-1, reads KAGVTQTPRYLIKTRGQQVTLSCSPISGHRSVSWYQQTPGQGLQFLFEYFSETQRNKGNFPGRFSGRQFSNSRSEMNVSTLELGDSALYLCASSPPTSGLNEQFFGPGTRLTVL.

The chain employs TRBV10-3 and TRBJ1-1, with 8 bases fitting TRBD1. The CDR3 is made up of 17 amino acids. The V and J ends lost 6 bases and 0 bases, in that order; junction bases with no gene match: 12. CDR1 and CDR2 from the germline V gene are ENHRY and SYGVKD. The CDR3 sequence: CAIRTGQGGGVNTEAFF. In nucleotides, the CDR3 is TGTGCCATCAGGACCGGACAGGGAGGAGGGGTGAACACTGAAGCTTTCTTT.

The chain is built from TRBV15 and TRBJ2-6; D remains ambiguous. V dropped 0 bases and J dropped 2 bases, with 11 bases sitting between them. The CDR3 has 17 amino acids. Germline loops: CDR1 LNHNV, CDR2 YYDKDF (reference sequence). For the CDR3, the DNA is TGTGCCACCAGCAGAGATGGGATCATTACTGGGGCCAACGTCCTGACTTTC. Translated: CATSRDGIITGANVLTF.

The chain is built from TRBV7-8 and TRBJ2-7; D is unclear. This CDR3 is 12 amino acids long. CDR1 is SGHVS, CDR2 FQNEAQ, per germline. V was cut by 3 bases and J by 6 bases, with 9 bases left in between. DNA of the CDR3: TGTGCCAGCAGCTTTGACGGAGCCGAGCAGTACTTC. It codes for CASSFDGAEQYF.

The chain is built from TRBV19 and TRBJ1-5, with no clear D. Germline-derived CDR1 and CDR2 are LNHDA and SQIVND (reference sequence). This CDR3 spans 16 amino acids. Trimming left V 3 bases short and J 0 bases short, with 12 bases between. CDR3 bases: TGTGCCAGTAGTATCCGCGGTAGCTATAGCAATCAGCCCCAGCATTTT. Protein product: CASSIRGSYSNQPQHF.

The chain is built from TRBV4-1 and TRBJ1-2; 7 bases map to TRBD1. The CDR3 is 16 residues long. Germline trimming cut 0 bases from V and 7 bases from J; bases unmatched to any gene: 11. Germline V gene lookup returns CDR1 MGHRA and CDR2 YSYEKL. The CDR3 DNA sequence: TGCGCCAGCAGCCAAGATCCTATACAGGGGTGGGGTGGCTACACCTTC. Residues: CASSQDPIQGWGGYTF.

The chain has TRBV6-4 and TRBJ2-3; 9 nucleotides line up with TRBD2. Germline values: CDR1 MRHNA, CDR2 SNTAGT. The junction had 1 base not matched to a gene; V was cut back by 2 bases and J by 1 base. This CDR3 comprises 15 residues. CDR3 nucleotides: TGTGCCAGCAGTGACGCTAGCGGGGGCACAGATACGCAGTATTTT. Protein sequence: CASSDASGGTDTQYF.

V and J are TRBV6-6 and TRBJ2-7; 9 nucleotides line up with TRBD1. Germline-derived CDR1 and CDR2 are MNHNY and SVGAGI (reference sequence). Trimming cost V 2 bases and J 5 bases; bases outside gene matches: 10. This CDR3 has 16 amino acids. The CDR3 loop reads CASSYGGTGRGDEQYF. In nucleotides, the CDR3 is TGTGCCAGCAGTTACGGGGGGACAGGGCGGGGTGACGAGCAGTACTTC.

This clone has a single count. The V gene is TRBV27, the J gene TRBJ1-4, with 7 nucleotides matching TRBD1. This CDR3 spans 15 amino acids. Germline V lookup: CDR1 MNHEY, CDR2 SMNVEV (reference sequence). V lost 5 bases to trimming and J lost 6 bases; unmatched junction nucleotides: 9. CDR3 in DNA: TGTGCCAGCAGTGATACAGGGGACTCTGATGAAAAACTGTTTTTT. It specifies CASSDTGDSDEKLFF.

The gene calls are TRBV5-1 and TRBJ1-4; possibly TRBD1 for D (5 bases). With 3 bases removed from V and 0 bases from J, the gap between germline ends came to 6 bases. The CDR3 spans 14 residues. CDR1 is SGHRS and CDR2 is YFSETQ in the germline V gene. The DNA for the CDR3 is TGCGCCAGCAGCTCGACAGCAACTAATGAAAAACTGTTTTTT. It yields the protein CASSSTATNEKLFF.

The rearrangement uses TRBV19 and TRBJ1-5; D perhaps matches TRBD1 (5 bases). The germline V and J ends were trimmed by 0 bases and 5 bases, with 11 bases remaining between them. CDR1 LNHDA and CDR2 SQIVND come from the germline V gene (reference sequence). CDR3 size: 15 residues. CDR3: CASSIDGQGYQPQHF. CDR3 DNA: TGTGCCAGTAGTATAGATGGCCAGGGCTATCAGCCCCAGCATTTT.

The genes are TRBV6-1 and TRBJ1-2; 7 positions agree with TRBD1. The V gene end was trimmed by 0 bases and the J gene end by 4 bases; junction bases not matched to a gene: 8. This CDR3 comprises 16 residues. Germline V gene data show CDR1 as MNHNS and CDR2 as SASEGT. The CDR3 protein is CASSEAGAGGFYGYTF. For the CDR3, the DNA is TGTGCCAGCAGTGAAGCCGGAGCAGGGGGGTTCTATGGCTACACCTTC.